What follows describes a single T cell receptor beta chain. CDR1 and CDR2 (germline): MNHNY, SVGAGI (reference sequence). V was pared by 9 bases and J by 2 bases, with 13 bases between. This CDR3 has 13 residues. This sample stems from a study of CD8 T cells in ankylosing spondylitis. TCRdb re-analysed the 5' RACE reads in MiXCR, keeping a single row per CDR3 protein. The sample carries just under 350,000 distinct CDR3 sequences, roughly 14% recorded once. The clonotype was recovered from a male donor with ankylosing spondylitis or in good health (not recorded which). This chain joins TRBV6-6 and TRBJ1-1; D is possibly TRBD1 (6 bases). Sequenced input: blood, either unsorted or a sorted T cell fraction (not recorded which). The CDR3 nucleotides read TGTGCCAGTCATGACAGGAGTAACACTGAAGCTTTCTTT. Translation gives CASHDRSNTEAFF.